This T cell receptor beta chain emerged from a study of blood T cell repertoires in COVID-19. Study details: Some COVID-19 samples were acute and others convalescent; all came from the United States, Italy and Spain.

Notes on this clone: One junction end does not reproduce the germline sequence, and a read error may be involved.

CDR1 is MNHEY and CDR2 is SVGAGI in the germline V gene. The CDR3 is 13 residues long. Original data processing: Amplification with reference gene primers provided the estimates of nucleated cell counts. Produced via immunoSEQ multiplex PCR; TCRdb's table is partial and in-frame only. The V and J calls and clone size are taken from that table; D and trimming were inferred from the DNA. The top ten clones hold 2% to 2.5% of a sample with around 300,000 clones, about 89% of them seen once. The source of this sequence is a middle-aged man with acute or convalescent COVID-19. The chain joins TRBV6-5 to TRBJ2-5; possibly TRBD1 for D (6 bases). The sequenced material came from peripheral blood. The CDR3 DNA follows: TGTGCCAGCACCAGACAGGAGCAAGAGGCCCAGTACTTC. Protein product: CASTRQEQEAQYF.